Presented here are 21 T cell receptor beta chains from one specimen sequenced in a study of cytomegalovirus exposure and HLA in healthy donors. Vbeta (60) and Jbeta (13) primers were used in the PCR. TCRdb's copy holds only in-frame clones and misses some; the assay was immunoSEQ multiplex PCR. The repertoire holds about 150,000 clones, with roughly 77% as singletons. Sequenced input: PBMCs. The receptors were gathered from a human donor in good health.

This clone showed up just a few times. J is TRBJ2-4 and V is TRBV5-1; maybe TRBD2 (5 bases). Trimming removed 4 bases at V and 1 base at J, with 6 bases between. CDR3 size: 13 residues. Germline CDR1 SGHRS, CDR2 YFSETQ. The CDR3 protein is CASSPGAKNIQYF. The DNA for the CDR3 is TGCGCCAGCAGCCCGGGGGCCAAAAACATTCAGTACTTC.

This clone was observed a single time. V is TRBV7-8 and J is TRBJ2-3, with 12 positions matching TRBD2. The germline V gene has CDR1 SGHVS and CDR2 FQNEAQ. The CDR3 extends over 15 amino acids. V lost 2 bases and J lost 10; bases outside the gene matches: 7. CDR3 protein: CASSLPPSGGAPQYF. The CDR3 nucleotides are TGTGCCAGCAGCTTACCCCCTAGCGGGGGGGCTCCGCAGTATTTT. Full variable domain (outside the CDR3, taken from reference TRBV7-8 and TRBJ2-3): GAGVSQSPRYKVAKRGQDVALRCDPISGHVSLFWYQQALGQGPEFLTYFQNEAQLDKSGLPSDRFFAERPEGSVSTLKIQRTQQEDSAVYLCASSLPPSGGAPQYFGPGTRLTVL.

Only one count was recorded for this clone. The chain recombines TRBV4-1 with TRBJ2-2, with 9 bases identical to TRBD2. This CDR3 is 16 amino acids long. Per germline, CDR1 MGHRA and CDR2 YSYEKL. Germline trimming cut 2 bases from V and 4 bases from J; bases unmatched to any gene: 5. In DNA form, the CDR3 reads TGCGCCAGCAGCCAAACGCTAGCGGGGTTCACCGGGGAGCTGTTTTTT. Protein sequence: CASSQTLAGFTGELFF.

This chain links TRBV5-6 with TRBJ2-7; D perhaps matches TRBD1 (6 bases). Deletions cut 2 bases from V and 3 bases from J, with 9 bases between. Looked up from germline, CDR1 is SGHDT and CDR2 is YYEEEE. The CDR3 sequence is 13 residues long. Written as DNA, the CDR3 is TGTGCCAGCAGCTTAACAGGGCTCTACGAGCAGTACTTC. Protein: CASSLTGLYEQYF.

V and J are TRBV7-9 and TRBJ2-5; 12 bases map to TRBD2. The germline V gene has CDR1 SEHNR and CDR2 FQNEAQ (reference sequence). The CDR3 runs 17 residues. V lost 3 bases to trimming and J lost 2 bases; unmatched junction nucleotides: 7. For the CDR3, the DNA is TGTGCCAGCAGCTTTCCTCGGACTAGCGGGGAACAAGAGACCCAGTACTTC. This translates into CASSFPRTSGEQETQYF.

The CDR3 sequence is CASSQEGQGVETQYF. In DNA form, the CDR3 reads TGCGCCAGCAGCCAAGAGGGACAGGGAGTGGAGACCCAGTACTTC. This chain connects TRBV4-1 to TRBJ2-5; 9 bases fit TRBD1. With V trimmed by 0 bases and J by 5 bases, 4 bases remained unmatched. The CDR3 loop spans 15 amino acids. Germline V gene lookup returns CDR1 MGHRA and CDR2 YSYEKL.

DNA for the CDR3: TGCGCCAGCAGCCAAGATGGGACAGGGGGCGCCGGGGATTTCGTTCAGCCCCAGCATTTT. This codes for CASSQDGTGGAGDFVQPQHF. The V gene is TRBV4-1, the J gene TRBJ1-5, with 12 bases identical to TRBD1. With 0 bases clipped from V and 6 bases from J, the junction kept 15 bases outside the gene matches. Germline V gene sequence: CDR1 MGHRA, CDR2 YSYEKL. The CDR3 length is 20 residues.

The gene calls are TRBV6-1 and TRBJ1-1; the D gene is possibly TRBD1 (5 bases). The germline gives CDR1 MNHNS, CDR2 SASEGT. The CDR3 runs to 14 residues. V was shortened by 5 bases and J by 0 bases, with 10 bases between the two germline ends. The CDR3 protein is CASSPGGMNTEAFF. DNA of the CDR3: TGTGCCAGCAGTCCGGGGGGAATGAACACTGAAGCTTTCTTT.

The chain employs TRBV28 and TRBJ1-4; 7 bases match TRBD1. The V gene end was trimmed by 6 bases and the J gene end by 8 bases; junction bases not matched to a gene: 12. The CDR3 covers 15 residues. Per the germline V gene, CDR1 is MDHEN and CDR2 is SYDVKM. CDR3 in amino acids: CASSTPGQLREKLFF. The CDR3 coding sequence is TGTGCCAGCAGCACCCCGGGACAGTTACGAGAAAAACTGTTTTTT. Using reference TRBV28 and TRBJ1-4 for the parts outside the CDR3, the full variable domain is DVKVTQSSRYLVKRTGEKVFLECVQDMDHENMFWYRQDPGLGLRLIYFSYDVKMKEKGDIPEGYSVSREKKERFSLILESASTNQTSMYLCASSTPGQLREKLFFGSGTQLSVL.

V and J are TRBV5-8 and TRBJ1-1; D is perhaps TRBD1 (5 bases). CDR3 length: 14 amino acids. V lost 3 bases, J lost 0 bases, and 9 bases lay in between. The germline V gene has CDR1 SGHTS and CDR2 YDEGEE. CDR3 in amino acids: CASSSRQLNTEAFF. CDR3 DNA sequence: TGTGCCAGCAGCTCGCGACAGCTGAACACTGAAGCTTTCTTT.

The genes are TRBV11-1 and TRBJ1-3; TRBD1 matches 7 bases. The CDR3 consists of 17 residues. V was clipped by 5 bases and J by 0 bases; unmatched bases: 10. Per the germline V gene, CDR1 is SGHAT and CDR2 is FQDESV (reference sequence). CDR3 amino acids: CASSGPGQQNSGNTIYF. The CDR3 DNA is TGTGCCAGCAGCGGACCGGGACAGCAGAACTCTGGAAACACCATATATTTT. Together with reference TRBV11-1 and TRBJ1-3, the CDR3 gives the full variable domain: EAEVAQSPRYKITEKSQAVAFWCDPISGHATLYWYRQILGQGPELLVQFQDESVVDDSQLPKDRFSAERLKGVDSTLKIQPAELGDSAMYLCASSGPGQQNSGNTIYFGEGSWLTVV.

The J gene is TRBJ1-4, the V gene TRBV30, with D possibly TRBD1 on 6 matching bases. This CDR3 has 14 amino acids. Germline V CDR1 and CDR2: GTSNPN, SVGIG (reference sequence). V was cut by 4 bases and J by 7 bases, with 16 bases left in between. CDR3 sequence (DNA): TGTGCCTGGATTCCAACCCTAGGGGGTGAAAAACTGTTTTTT. Translation gives CAWIPTLGGEKLFF.

The rearrangement joins TRBV9 to TRBJ1-1, with D possibly being TRBD1 (5 bases). The ends were cut back, 2 bases at V and 12 bases at J, with 14 bases in the middle. Germline CDR1 and CDR2: SGDLS and YYNGEE. The CDR3 extends over 12 amino acids. Here the CDR3 reads CASSVLGGVPFF. The CDR3 DNA is TGTGCCAGCAGCGTCCTGGGGGGGGTTCCTTTCTTT.

The chain recombines TRBV7-9 with TRBJ2-5, with a weak D call TRBD1 (6 bases). Looked up from germline, CDR1 is SEHNR and CDR2 is FQNEAQ (reference sequence). The CDR3 is made up of 15 amino acids. The V end lost 2 bases, the J end lost 7 bases, and 17 bases lay between the germline ends. CDR3 bases: TGTGCCAGCAGCTTAAAAGAGGGGACATCTGCGACCCAGTACTTC. Protein: CASSLKEGTSATQYF.

This clone was seen just once. The rearrangement links TRBV29-1 to TRBJ2-3, with TRBD1 matching over 8 bases. The CDR3 has 14 residues. V was clipped by 4 bases and J by 0 bases; unmatched bases: 3. Per germline, CDR1 SQVTM and CDR2 ANQGSEA. The CDR3 sequence: CSVATGESTDTQYF. The CDR3 DNA is TGCAGCGTTGCGACAGGGGAGAGCACAGATACGCAGTATTTT.

The chain joins TRBV19 to TRBJ1-5; 8 bases agree with TRBD1. CDR3 length equals 16 residues. Germline V gene data show CDR1 as LNHDA and CDR2 as SQIVND (reference sequence). The junction had 5 bases not matched to a gene; V was cut back by 3 bases and J by 1 base. In nucleotides, the CDR3 is TGTGCCAGTAGTATTCAGGGGGCGTCGAGCAATCAGCCCCAGCATTTT. It translates to CASSIQGASSNQPQHF.

The chain carries TRBV27 and TRBJ2-7; 8 positions agree with TRBD1. The CDR3 covers 14 residues. V dropped 7 bases and J dropped 2; count of bases not matched to a gene: 7. Germline V gives CDR1 MNHEY, CDR2 SMNVEV (reference sequence). CDR3 bases: TGTGCCAGCAACCGACAGGGGATCCCCTACGAGCAGTACTTC. Its protein is CASNRQGIPYEQYF.

The chain combines TRBV19 with TRBJ2-5; 9 nucleotides line up with TRBD1. Germline CDR1 reads LNHDA; CDR2 reads SQIVND (reference sequence). The CDR3 extends over 15 amino acids. J was trimmed by 4 bases and V by 4 bases; bases with no gene match: 7. The CDR3, as DNA: TGTGCCAGTAGTAGGGGACAGGGAAAGTCAGAGACCCAGTACTTC. Encoded protein: CASSRGQGKSETQYF.

This chain uses TRBV7-9 with TRBJ2-1; D perhaps matches TRBD2 (5 bases). The CDR3 has 15 amino acids. V was pared by 2 bases and J by 1 base, with 9 bases between. CDR1 SEHNR and CDR2 FQNEAQ come from the germline V gene (reference sequence). The CDR3 loop reads CASSLSGDSYNEQFF. The CDR3 DNA is TGTGCCAGCAGCTTATCCGGGGATTCCTACAATGAGCAGTTCTTC.

This clone was observed a few times. The chain carries TRBV7-9 and TRBJ2-3, with 9 bases fitting TRBD2. The CDR3 runs to 16 residues. J gave up 2 bases and V 1 base, and 4 bases lay outside the gene matches. Germline V CDR1 and CDR2: SEHNR, FQNEAQ (reference sequence). The CDR3 DNA is TGTGCCAGCAGCTTAGAGCGGGAGGCCTTCACAGATACGCAGTATTTT. Amino acids: CASSLEREAFTDTQYF.

This chain links TRBV4-1 with TRBJ1-5, with TRBD1 matching over 7 bases. The CDR3 spans 14 residues. Trimming took 4 bases from V and 2 from J; bases not matched to a gene: 2. CDR1 and CDR2 from the germline V gene are MGHRA and YSYEKL. CDR3 sequence: CASSPDRGNQPQHF. The CDR3 DNA follows: TGCGCCAGCAGCCCAGACAGGGGCAATCAGCCCCAGCATTTT.